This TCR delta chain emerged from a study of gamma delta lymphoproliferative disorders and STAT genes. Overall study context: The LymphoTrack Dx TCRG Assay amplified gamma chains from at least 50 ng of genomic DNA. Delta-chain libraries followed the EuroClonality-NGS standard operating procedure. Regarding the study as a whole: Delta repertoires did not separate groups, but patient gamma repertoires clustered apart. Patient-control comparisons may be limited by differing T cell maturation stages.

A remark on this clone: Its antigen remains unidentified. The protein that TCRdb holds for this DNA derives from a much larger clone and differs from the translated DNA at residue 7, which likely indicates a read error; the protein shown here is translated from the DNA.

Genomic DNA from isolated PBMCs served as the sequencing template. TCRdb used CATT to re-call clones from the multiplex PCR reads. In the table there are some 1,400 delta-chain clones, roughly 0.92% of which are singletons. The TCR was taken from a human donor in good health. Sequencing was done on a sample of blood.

The chain's CDR3 is CAMRLSPWGLDKLIF. The CDR3 nucleotides read TGTGCAATGAGATTGTCCCCCTGGGGGTTAGATAAACTCATCTTT. J is TRDJ1 and V is TRAV14/DV4, with 7 bases matching TRDD3. Germline V gene data show CDR1 as TSDPSYG and CDR2 as QGSYDQQN (reference sequence). The CDR3 is 15 amino acids. Trimming took 5 bases from V and 5 from J; bases not matched to a gene: 11.